This T cell receptor (beta chain) is drawn from a study of T cells in Graves' hyperthyroidism and ophthalmopathy. CDR1 is ENHRY and CDR2 is SYGVKD in the germline V gene. V was cut by 6 bases and J by 3 bases, with 12 bases left in between. This CDR3 comprises 14 residues. In its sample, this clonotype was seen many times. Amplification of TCR beta CDR3 regions used RNA as the template. TCR CDR3 underwent first-round RT-PCR with the HTBI primer set. Each CDR3 protein is one row after TCRdb ran MiXCR on the multiplex PCR reads. The sample carries 600,000 to 650,000 distinct CDR3 sequences, 16% recorded once.

The source of this sequence is a woman aged 25 to 39 with Graves' hyperthyroidism. The chain is built from TRBV10-3 and TRBJ2-1; D might be TRBD1 (5 bases). Sequences were obtained from blood. Written as DNA, the CDR3 is TGTGCCATCAGGGCGACAGACAACTACAATGAGCAGTTCTTC. Its translation: CAIRATDNYNEQFF.